This T cell receptor beta chain was observed in a study of T cells in Graves' hyperthyroidism and ophthalmopathy. This clonotype showed up many times. What it recognizes is unknown. V was clipped by 3 bases and J by 4 bases, with 4 bases between them. This CDR3 is built from 11 residues. CDR1 SGHDT and CDR2 YYEEEE come from the germline V gene. Ophthalmopathy cases met thresholds of Clinical Activity Score at least 3, NOSPECS grade at least 4 and duration under 3 months. Uncontrolled infections, other autoimmune diseases, pregnancy or lactation led to exclusion of patients. Diagnoses used clinical symptoms, serum thyroxine and TRAb, thyroid ultrasound and orbital computed tomography. Findings and caveats of the study: Blood also showed most of the thyroid clonotypes that were expanded above 0.001.

TCR beta CDR3 sequences were amplified from RNA transcripts. First-round RT-PCR with HTBI primers amplified the TCR CDR3 region. TCRdb redid the calling of the multiplex PCR reads with MiXCR, one entry per CDR3 protein. This table holds about 270,000 distinct CDR3 sequences, over 20% found once. This chain joins TRBV5-6 and TRBJ1-1, with D uncertain. The specimen sequenced was blood. The clonotype was recovered from a woman aged 40 to 50 with Graves' ophthalmopathy. This CDR3 is CASSSTTEAFF. The DNA of the CDR3 is TGTGCCAGCAGCTCCACCACTGAAGCTTTCTTT.